This entry is about one T cell receptor beta chain. The data stem from a study of T cell clusters in autoimmune cytopenias. The germline V gene encodes CDR1 SGHKS and CDR2 YYEKEE (reference sequence). The CDR3 loop spans 16 amino acids. Multiplex touch-down PCR amplified TRB using TRB-A and TRB-B pools in one tube. For each CDR3 protein, TCRdb gives one entry from its re-call of the multiplex PCR reads, without DNA. Found here are about 6,000 distinct CDR3 sequences; the top ten clones hold approximately 18%. Approximately 40,000 genome equivalents of blood DNA were amplified for TRB. The specimen sequenced was peripheral blood. The chain links TRBV5-5 to TRBJ1-6. This TCR was recovered from a human donor with an autoimmune cytopenia or autoimmune hepatitis (not recorded which). The CDR3 here is CASSLAASLVGSPLHF.